A single T cell receptor beta chain is shown here with its context. What antigen it recognizes has not been identified. Within one base of it there is no much larger clone, and no base qualities were kept. To prepare the library, 5' RACE was applied. Sequencing used a NextSeq 500. In the TCR library protocol, unique molecular identifiers were attached to individual cDNA molecules to correct for PCR bias and sequencing error. Both TCR alpha and beta chains were sequenced, and tight co-correlation was observed between alpha and beta sequence abundances in each sample. The study's processing was this. Decombinator V4 was used to perform V gene, J gene and CDR3 annotation of TCR sequences. Expanded TCRs were defined as changing significantly between any two time points under a Poisson model with p below 0.0001. TCR abundances were normalised to the total number of TCRs sequenced per sample and expressed as counts per million. VDJdb, accessed on 1 November 2021, was searched for TCRs annotated for CMV, EBV and SARS-CoV-2, and TCRs annotated for more than one antigen were excluded. TCRdb took the public reads, trimmed them with fastp at Q25, ran MiXCR for clone calling and kept in-frame beta chains. One record per CDR3 amino acid sequence lists the most common genes and DNA. TCRdb, rather than the study authors, made the V and J calls. For this sample there are under 95,000 distinct CDR3 sequences; around 12% appear just once. The ten largest clones capture about 4.2% of the sample.

This was a case-control study nested in a cohort of healthcare workers in London, UK, who had nasopharyngeal swab PCR tests and blood samples taken every week. Healthcare workers were enrolled in the week of the UK lockdown, from 23 to 31 March 2020, and were followed every week for up to roughly 16 weeks. This sample was included in a study of early T cells in non-severe SARS-CoV-2 infection listed by TCRdb under 2021. Background on the whole study: Because TCR sequencing was done on bulk RNA from unsorted whole blood, the alpha and beta chains could not be paired. Study-wide findings and limitations: Matching against VDJdb was skewed toward anti-spike CD8 responses, likely underestimated virus-specific expansions, and missed private and CD4 specificities.

The source material was whole blood. This sequence originates from an adult who was a healthcare worker with PCR-confirmed SARS-CoV-2 infection or an uninfected control (not recorded which).

This receptor carries the CDR3 CASSLVSGGAPDTQYF. The sequenced DNA is TGTGCCAGCAGCCTCGTTAGCGGGGGGGCCCCAGATACGCAGTATTTT. The V and J genes are TRBV4-2 and TRBJ2-3; the central 11 bases match TRBD2. CDR1 and CDR2, per the germline V gene, are LGHNA and YNFKEQ. The CDR3 runs 16 amino acids, cysteine and phenylalanine included. Only the CDR3 DNA stays, 48 bases, in frame from base 1. Trimming takes 4 bases off V and 4 bases off J; junction bases not matched to a gene: 7.